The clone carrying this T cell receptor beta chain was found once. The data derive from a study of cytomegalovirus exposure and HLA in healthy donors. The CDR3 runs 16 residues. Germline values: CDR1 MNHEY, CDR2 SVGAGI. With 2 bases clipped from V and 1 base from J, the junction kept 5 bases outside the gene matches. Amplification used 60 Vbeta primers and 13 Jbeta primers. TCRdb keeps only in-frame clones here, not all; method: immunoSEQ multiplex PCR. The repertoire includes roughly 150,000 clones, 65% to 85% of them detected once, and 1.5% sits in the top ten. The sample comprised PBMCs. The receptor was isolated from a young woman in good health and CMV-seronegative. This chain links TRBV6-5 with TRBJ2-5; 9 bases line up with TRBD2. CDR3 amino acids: CASSYRRLAVQETQYF. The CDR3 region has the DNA TGTGCCAGCAGTTACCGTCGACTAGCGGTCCAAGAGACCCAGTACTTC.